The 11 T cell receptor beta chains given below trace back to one sample, sequenced in a study of blood T cell repertoires in COVID-19. Assay used: immunoSEQ multiplex PCR; TCRdb lists only in-frame clones, some missing. Of 150,000 or so clones listed, over 75% are singletons. What was sequenced was peripheral blood. The receptors stem from a man between 60 and 75 years old with active or convalescent COVID-19.

The chain joins TRBV28 to TRBJ2-2; 8 bases agree with TRBD1. Germline V gene sequence: CDR1 MDHEN, CDR2 SYDVKM. The CDR3 totals 15 residues. Trimming cost V 7 bases and J 3 bases; bases outside gene matches: 7. CDR3 nucleotide sequence: TGTGCCAGCAACCCGGGACAGGTTCACACCGGGGAGCTGTTTTTT. This sequence encodes CASNPGQVHTGELFF.

The rearrangement joins TRBV19 to TRBJ1-4; 11 bases are a match to TRBD1. Germline CDR1 LNHDA, CDR2 SQIVND (reference sequence). Trimming at V came to 9 bases and at J to 7 bases, leaving 7 bases not matched to a gene. The CDR3 spans 14 residues. This CDR3 reads CASQDRGLVEKLFF. CDR3 coding DNA: TGTGCCAGCCAGGACAGGGGGCTCGTTGAAAAACTGTTTTTT.

For the CDR3, the DNA is TGTGCCAGCATCGATCTCCGGGACAGGGGGACTAGCAATCAGCCCCAGCATTTT. Amino acids: CASIDLRDRGTSNQPQHF. This chain uses TRBV28 with TRBJ1-5, with TRBD1 matching over 11 bases. The CDR3 covers 18 residues. The germline CDR1 and CDR2 sequences are MDHEN and SYDVKM. V was pared by 7 bases and J by 0 bases, with 11 bases of the junction left unmatched.

The V and J genes are TRBV4-1 and TRBJ2-7; TRBD1 aligns across 10 bases. Germline CDR1 and CDR2: MGHRA and YSYEKL. With 1 base clipped from V and 4 bases from J, the junction kept 4 bases outside the gene matches. The CDR3 is 15 amino acids. The CDR3 reads CASSQGGQGSYEQYF. DNA of the CDR3: TGCGCCAGCAGCCAAGGGGGACAGGGGAGTTACGAGCAGTACTTC.

The gene calls are TRBV15 and TRBJ1-5; weak D call: TRBD1 (6 bases). This CDR3 spans 15 amino acids. The germline CDR1 and CDR2 sequences are LNHNV and YYDKDF (reference sequence). The germline V and J ends were trimmed by 3 bases and 2 bases, with 11 bases remaining between them. CDR3 region: CATSSGRGRNQPQHF. Written as DNA, the CDR3 is TGTGCCACCAGCAGTGGCAGGGGACGCAATCAGCCCCAGCATTTT.

The gene calls are TRBV6-5 and TRBJ1-6, with D hard to call. With 5 bases removed from V and 10 bases from J, the gap between germline ends came to 9 bases. Germline loops: CDR1 MNHEY, CDR2 SVGAGI. This CDR3 is built from 12 residues. The CDR3: CASSTGWSPLHF. The CDR3 nucleotides are TGTGCCAGCAGTACGGGGTGGTCACCCCTCCACTTT.

The chain employs TRBV6-4 and TRBJ1-6, with TRBD1 identical over 9 bases. CDR1 is MRHNA, CDR2 SNTAGT, per germline. V shed 5 bases and J 6 bases; nucleotides not matched to a gene: 2. The CDR3 has 14 amino acids. CDR3 in DNA: TGTGCCAGCAGTCCGGGACAGGGTAATTCACCCCTCCACTTT. As protein: CASSPGQGNSPLHF.

V and J are TRBV18 and TRBJ2-7; 7 bases line up with TRBD1. The V segment lost 0 bases and the J segment 3 bases; nucleotides outside the gene matches: 5. The CDR3 runs to 15 residues. Germline lookup yields CDR1 KGHSH and CDR2 LQKENI. CDR3 protein: CASSPPRDSRYEQYF. The CDR3 DNA is TGTGCCAGCTCACCACCCCGGGACAGCCGCTACGAGCAGTACTTC.

The chain has TRBV5-5 and TRBJ1-4; D remains ambiguous. Between the trimmed V and J ends, which lost 3 bases and 4 bases, there was a span of 16 bases. The CDR3 length is 16 residues. Germline V gene lookup returns CDR1 SGHKS and CDR2 YYEKEE (reference sequence). The CDR3 is CASSSAVGRRNEKLFF. The CDR3 DNA sequence: TGTGCCAGCAGCTCCGCGGTTGGCAGACGTAATGAAAAACTGTTTTTT.

The gene calls are TRBV23-1 and TRBJ1-5, with D unresolved. TRBV23-1 is an ORF for which the function is uncertain. CDR3 length: 13 residues. Trimming pared 4 bases from V and 2 bases from J, leaving 6 bases between. CDR3 protein: CASSPRGNQPQHF. The CDR3 DNA follows: TGCGCCAGCAGTCCGCGAGGCAATCAGCCCCAGCATTTT.

The chain carries TRBV18 and TRBJ1-2; TRBD1 agrees at 7 bases. J gave up 4 bases and V 4 bases, and 6 bases lay outside the gene matches. Germline V gene lookup returns CDR1 KGHSH and CDR2 LQKENI. The CDR3 is 14 residues long. The CDR3 nucleotides are TGTGCCAGCTCACAAACAGGGGAAGGCTATGGCTACACCTTC. Its translation: CASSQTGEGYGYTF.